The TCR beta chain under discussion was sequenced for a study of shared clonotypes between healthy human individuals. The table came from immunoSEQ multiplex PCR; TCRdb's copy has only in-frame clones and leaves some out. Of 850,000 to 1,200,000 clones listed, about 75% were seen once; the top ten hold roughly 1.4%. J gave up 10 bases and V 1 base, and 11 bases lay outside the gene matches. This CDR3 has 16 amino acids. Sequenced input: memory CD4+ T cells sorted from blood. Subset denoted: CD45RA-negative fraction. This chain uses TRBV5-7 with TRBJ1-6; 7 nucleotides line up with TRBD1. TRBV5-7 is sorted into the ORF group, with uncertain function. This sequence originates from a man younger than 35 in good health. This CDR3 is CASSLSKGAEVSPLHF. The CDR3 coding sequence is TGTGCCAGCAGCTTGAGTAAGGGGGCAGAGGTATCACCCCTCCACTTT.